This TCR beta chain was retrieved from a study of regulatory dendritic cells for organ transplantation (dated by TCRdb to 2015 to 2018). Broadly, across the study: TCRbeta repertoires were sequenced from sorted naive and memory CD4+ and CD8+ T cells before and after allostimulation with regulatory or mature dendritic cells.

In regard to this clone: Its antigen remains unidentified. No quality values exist for individual bases; no much larger clone is one base distant.

On the study overall, not on this receptor specifically: Repertoires were highly diverse in naive CD4+ and CD8+ T cells, less diverse in memory cells, and most oligoclonal in memory CD8+ cells. Among the resting subsets, memory CD8+ T cells contained the most alloreactive TCR clonotypes. In both subjects, allostimulation led to expansion of memory CD8+ clones, although regulatory dendritic cells appeared to cause more limited expansion than mature dendritic cells did. Only a couple of subjects were sequenced, and considerable between-individual heterogeneity in the alloreactive memory CD8+ T cell pool was noted by the authors.

V lost 3 bases and J lost 2 bases; the stretch between them is 11 bases long. CDR1 and CDR2 were assigned from the germline V gene as LGHNA and YNFKEQ. Reading from cysteine to phenylalanine, the CDR3 counts 14 amino acids. This entry keeps only the CDR3 DNA: 42 bases, framed from base 1. FACS was used to sort CD4+ or CD8+ cells into naive T cells, defined as CD45RA+, and memory T cells, defined as CD45RO+. The T cells used for TCR sequencing were obtained from a couple of healthy control subjects. For the mixed lymphocyte reactions, sorted T cell subsets left unstimulated acted as baseline controls. The Qiagen DNeasy Blood & Tissue Kit was used to extract genomic DNA. The TCRbeta CDR3 regions were amplified in a multiplexed two-step PCR with Vbeta-specific forward primers and Jbeta-specific reverse primers. Through the immunoSEQ service, the TCRbeta libraries were run on an Illumina instrument for sequencing. In the original analysis: IMGT annotation was used to assign V, D and J genes, and synthetic CDR3 analogues were used to correct counts for multiplex PCR bias. Repertoire clonality was computed in the immunoSEQ Analyzer as one minus normalized Shannon entropy. Whether a clone counted as expanded was decided by Fisher's exact test with Benjamini-Hochberg false discovery rate control and a two-tailed cutoff of P<0.01. The source is immuneACCESS, and TCRdb retained only in-frame sequences with V and J called. Part of the clones is not carried over; for the studies checked, unresolved V genes explain less than half of this, and the remainder is unexplained. V and J calls and clone size are given by that table; D and trimming were obtained from the DNA. The sample table contains 35,000 to 40,000 clones; only one count was recorded for about 89% of them. The ten largest clones capture over 0.09% of the sample.

The specimen sequenced was naive CD8+ T cells from blood. The intended sense of this specimen's cell subset or site label: CD45RA+ naive T cells. The chain couples TRBV4-2 to TRBJ2-7; the D gene remains uncertain. This TCR derives from a human donor in good health. The bases are TGTGCCAGCAGCCAGTGGACGGAGACCTACGAGCAGTACTTC. Its translation is CASSQWTETYEQYF.